This T cell receptor (beta chain) is from a study of blood T cell repertoires in COVID-19 (dated by TCRdb to between 2020 and 2021). General notes on the study: The collaborator samples originated in the United States, Italy and Spain and spanned the acute and convalescent phases of COVID-19. The prospective study material was composed of cDNA or gDNA derived from T cells, B-cell-depleted T cells, or PBMCs. Deeply sampled blood TCRbeta repertoires from subjects exposed to, actively infected with, or recovered from COVID-19 were included in the dataset. The repertoires were made available in a free public database intended to serve as a resource for research on the immune response to SARS-CoV-2. Samples were obtained from the ongoing ImmuneRACE study (first 160 participants) and from over 1,000 subjects provided by 6 global collaborators. A de-identified subject ID, COVID-19 status, age in years and sex were almost always included in the sample metadata. Where available, HLA class I and class II types were taken from metadata supplied by the sample provider and were not determined by assay-based typing.

General conclusions and limits of the study: The quantity of clinical and demographic metadata differed by source and by participant and was supplied without curation.

The collaborating institutions used their own protocols to collect whole blood in K2EDTA tubes. Collaborator samples were shipped for TCRbeta analysis as frozen whole blood, isolated PBMCs, or DNA extracted from either sample type. TCRbeta CDR3 regions were amplified from genomic DNA using the immunoSEQ Assay, a bias-controlled multiplex PCR. Processing in the source paper ran as follows. The number of nucleated cells in each sample was estimated by amplification of reference gene primers within the assay. To quantify the absolute abundance of each unique TCRbeta CDR3 rearrangement, sequence reads were collapsed and filtered. For each sample, productive Simpson clonality was calculated as the square root of Simpson's diversity index over productive rearrangements. TCRdb stores this immuneACCESS table with in-frame sequences only. Part of the clones is absent; in the studies checked, under half of the shortfall reflects unresolved V genes, and no reason is known for the rest. V, J and clone size reflect that table, while D and trimming were determined from the DNA. Within this sample are 65,000 to 100,000 clones, with around 88% of them counted one time only. Clones ranked in the top ten supply more than 4.5% of the sample.

With regard to this clone: Its recognized antigen is unknown. Within one base of it there is no much larger clone, and no base qualities were kept.

Between the V and J ends, shortened by 5 bases and 1 base respectively, the junction contains 11 bases. The CDR3 starts with the cysteine, ends with the phenylalanine, and has 14 residues. Only CDR3 DNA remains: 42 bases, in frame from the first base. Looking up the germline V gene yields CDR1 SGHTA and CDR2 FQGNSA. The source of this sequence is a woman of 80 years or more with acute or convalescent COVID-19. Input material: peripheral blood. The chain uses TRBV7-2 and TRBJ2-5; TRBD1 is perhaps the D gene, given 6 matching bases. The nucleotide sequence is TGTGCCAGCAGCCCGAGGGGGTCCCAAGAGACCCAGTACTTC. Its protein is CASSPRGSQETQYF.